The rows below give T cell receptor beta chains drawn from one sample of a study of T cell repertoires in cytomegalovirus infection. TCRdb passed the reads through MiXCR, listing each CDR3 protein once. This sample has some 680,000 distinct CDR3 sequences, with approximately 40% found just once. The material sequenced was PBMCs. The origin of the receptors is a human donor in good health (CMV status not recorded). Some clones in this sample may be carry-over from other donors' samples. Each CDR3 is given with its conserved first and last residue. The D gene is left open where the match is weak. Size tells how often a clone was seen (once, few, many) or the class of an expanded clone, and some rows leave it out.

D,size,length,J,V,CDR3,DNA
.,.,13,TRBJ2-5,TRBV6-1,CASTAGLSETQYF,TGTGCCAGCACTGCAGGGCTCTCAGAGACCCAGTACTTC
.,few,12,TRBJ1-6,TRBV10-3,CAANGASSPLHF,TGTGCCGCTAACGGGGCGAGTTCACCCCTCCACTTT
TRBD2,.,14,TRBJ2-7,TRBV5-6,CASSLRTSRDEQYF,TGTGCCAGCAGCTTACGGACTAGCCGGGACGAGCAGTACTTC
TRBD2,.,15,TRBJ2-1,TRBV7-2,CASRCGKRGGIEQFF,TGTGCCAGCAGGTGTGGGAAGCGGGGGGGCATTGAGCAGTTCTTC
.,.,15,TRBJ1-2,TRBV20-1,CSASLIGEVNYGYTF,TGCAGTGCTAGCTTGATAGGGGAAGTAAACTATGGCTACACCTTC
.,few,17,TRBJ2-7,TRBV19,CASSIGPQQDLSYEQYF,TGTGCCAGTAGTATTGGGCCCCAACAGGATCTCTCCTACGAGCAGTACTTC
.,.,16,TRBJ1-5,TRBV20-1,CSARLRAGWGNQPQHF,TGCAGTGCTAGATTACGGGCAGGGTGGGGCAATCAGCCCCAGCATTTT
.,few,15,TRBJ2-3,TRBV6-1,CASSERGAHTDTQYF,TGTGCCAGCAGTGAAAGGGGGGCCCACACAGATACGCAGTATTTT
TRBD2,.,18,TRBJ2-1,TRBV4-1,CASSPGTSYPPVDVEQFF,TGCGCCAGCAGCCCCGGGACTAGCTACCCGCCGGTTGACGTCGAGCAGTTCTTC
.,.,14,TRBJ2-2,TRBV19,CASSIKSIAGELFF,TGTGCCAGTAGTATAAAGTCGATCGCCGGGGAGCTGTTTTTT
.,.,15,TRBJ1-5,TRBV4-2,CASSQDAGGNQPQHF,TGTGCCAGCAGCCAAGACGCGGGCGGCAATCAGCCCCAGCATTTT
.,many,17,TRBJ2-1,TRBV7-2,CASSLRLTDLGYNEQFF,TGTGCCAGCAGCTTACGTCTGACAGATTTAGGATACAATGAGCAGTTCTTC
TRBD2,.,15,TRBJ2-3,TRBV27,CASSFSGRVADTQYF,TGTGCCAGCAGTTTTTCCGGGAGGGTCGCAGATACGCAGTATTTT
.,.,16,TRBJ1-3,TRBV6-6,CATISQDRHSGNTIYF,TGTGCCACCATCTCACAGGACCGACACTCTGGAAACACCATATATTTT
.,many,15,TRBJ2-2,TRBV11-3,CASSFGGGDTGELFF,TGTGCCAGCAGCTTTGGAGGGGGCGACACCGGGGAGCTGTTTTTT
TRBD1,few,14,TRBJ2-2,TRBV24-1,CATGGQGITGELFF,TGTGCCACGGGGGGACAGGGGATCACCGGGGAGCTGTTTTTT
.,few,17,TRBJ1-5,TRBV4-1,CASRPVMDRNSNQPQHF,TGCGCCAGCAGGCCAGTTATGGACAGAAATAGCAATCAGCCCCAGCATTTT